The 5 T cell receptor beta chains below all came from one sample that was sequenced in a study of response to subunit inactivated influenza vaccine. MiXCR, applied by TCRdb to the RT-PCR reads, yields one record per CDR3 protein. The table has 610,000 or so distinct CDR3 sequences, 12% to 15% seen once. The sample here was PBMCs from blood, taken less than 13 days after vaccination. The receptors were sampled from a man aged 45-65 years who received an inactivated influenza vaccine.

The table lists this clonotype with many counts. The V and J genes are TRBV12-3 or TRBV12-4 and TRBJ1-1, with 8 positions matching TRBD1. V lost 6 bases and J lost 2; bases outside the gene matches: 5. CDR3 length: 14 residues. The DNA for the CDR3 is TGTGCCAGCAGACTACAGGGGGGTAACACTGAAGCTTTCTTT. Translating it yields CASRLQGGNTEAFF.

The DNA of the CDR3 is TGCGCCAGCAGCTTTGGACTAGCGGGGGGGCCCAATGAGCAGTTCTTC. Its translation is CASSFGLAGGPNEQFF. This sequence joins TRBV5-1 and TRBJ2-1; 15 nucleotides agree with TRBD2. CDR1 SGHRS and CDR2 YFSETQ come from the germline V gene. The CDR3 runs to 16 residues. After removal of 2 bases from V and 6 bases from J, the junction contained 3 bases not matched to a gene.

This clonotype has ten or more counts. The CDR3 DNA sequence: TGTGCCAGCAGTTACCAAACGGGACTAGCGGGAGGGCCGAGCTCCTACAATGAGCAGTTCTTC. Translation: CASSYQTGLAGGPSSYNEQFF. V gene TRBV6-2 or TRBV6-3 combines with J gene TRBJ2-1, with TRBD2 identical over 16 bases. The germline V gene has CDR1 MNHEY and CDR2 SVGEGT. V trimming: 2 bases; J trimming: 0 bases; junction bases outside the gene matches: 10. The CDR3 extends over 21 amino acids.

The V call is TRBV4-1, the J call TRBJ2-3, with 8 bases that match TRBD2. The CDR3 contains 17 residues. Germline trimming cut 2 bases from V and 0 bases from J; bases unmatched to any gene: 7. Germline V lookup: CDR1 MGHRA, CDR2 YSYEKL. CDR3 sequence (DNA): TGCGCCAGCAGCCAAATCGGGGGGGCCCTCAGCACAGATACGCAGTATTTT. This translates into CASSQIGGALSTDTQYF.

The genes are TRBV4-3 and TRBJ2-5; D perhaps matches TRBD2 (7 bases). The germline V gene encodes CDR1 LGHNA and CDR2 YSLEER. The CDR3 spans 16 residues. Trimming left V 0 bases short and J 5 bases short, with 16 bases between. The CDR3: CASSQDGLGGRETQYF. The DNA of the CDR3 is TGCGCCAGCAGCCAAGACGGACTAGGGGGACGGGAGACCCAGTACTTC.